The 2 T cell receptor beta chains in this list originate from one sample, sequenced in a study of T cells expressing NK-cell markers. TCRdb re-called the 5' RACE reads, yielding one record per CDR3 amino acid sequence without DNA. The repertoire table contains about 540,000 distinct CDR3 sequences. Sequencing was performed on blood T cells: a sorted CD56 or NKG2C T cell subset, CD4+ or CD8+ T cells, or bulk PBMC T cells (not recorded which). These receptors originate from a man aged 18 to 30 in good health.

The CDR3 here is CASSQLAGGNTGELFF. The chain is built from TRBV6-1 and TRBJ2-2; the D call from TCRdb, TRBD2, cannot be confirmed without DNA. The CDR3 is 16 amino acids. Germline CDR1 reads MNHNS; CDR2 reads SASEGT.

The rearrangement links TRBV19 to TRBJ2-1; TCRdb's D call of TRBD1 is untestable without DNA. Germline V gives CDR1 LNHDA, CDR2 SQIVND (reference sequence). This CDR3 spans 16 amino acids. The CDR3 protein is CASSPFYRDRGDEQFF.